These 32 T cell receptor beta chains share one sample of origin, sequenced in a study of T-cell reconstitution after alpha-beta-depleted transplantation in children. Construction of the TCRbeta library involved unique molecular identifiers. TCRdb ran MiXCR on the PCR reads and lists one entry per CDR3 protein. The data show about 980,000 distinct CDR3 sequences, 25% to 30% seen once. The sequencing used PBMCs, mostly from graft donor cells, collected 360 days after TCRalphabeta/CD19-depleted stem cell transplant. The receptors derive from a boy under two years old who had a stem cell transplant for SCID, so the T cells may come from the graft donor.

This clonotype was counted a few times. The V call is TRBV11-1, the J call TRBJ1-6; D might be TRBD1 (5 bases). Germline V gene lookup returns CDR1 SGHAT and CDR2 FQDESV (reference sequence). V was cut by 0 bases and J by 0 bases, with 12 bases left in between. There are 18 residues in the CDR3. As DNA, the CDR3 is TGTGCCAGCAGCTTAGCGGCAGGGTCCCGCTCCTATAATTCACCCCTCCACTTT. It encodes CASSLAAGSRSYNSPLHF.

This clonotype has a single count. The chain joins TRBV7-2 to TRBJ2-1; weak D call: TRBD1 (5 bases). V shed 4 bases and J shed 13 bases, with 20 bases lying between them. The CDR3 loop spans 14 amino acids. Germline V gene data show CDR1 as SGHTA and CDR2 as FQGNSA. The CDR3 loop reads CASSSQNLQGSQFF. The CDR3 bases are TGTGCCAGCAGCTCCCAAAATTTGCAGGGTTCTCAGTTCTTC.

This rearrangement joins TRBV5-1 to TRBJ2-5, with TRBD1 as a possible D gene (5 bases). The CDR3 runs to 16 residues. V was pared by 0 bases and J by 4 bases, with 16 bases between. Per the germline V gene, CDR1 is SGHRS and CDR2 is YFSETQ. CDR3 sequence reads: CASSLGQTNKRETQYF. For the CDR3, the DNA is TGCGCCAGCAGCTTGGGACAGACAAACAAGCGAGAGACCCAGTACTTC.

This CDR3 reads CASSQGQSRQPQHF. The CDR3 region has the DNA TGTGCCAGCAGCCAAGGGCAGAGCCGTCAGCCCCAGCATTTT. V and J are TRBV3-1 and TRBJ1-5; D call uncertain. The germline CDR1 and CDR2 sequences are LGHDT and YNNKEL (reference sequence). With 1 base removed from V and 6 bases from J, the gap between germline ends came to 10 bases. CDR3 length: 14 residues.

This clonotype was found a few times. V and J are TRBV7-9 and TRBJ2-2; D is uncertain. CDR3 size: 15 residues. Germline lookup yields CDR1 SEHNR and CDR2 FQNEAQ (reference sequence). Trimming pared 2 bases from V and 3 bases from J, leaving 10 bases between. DNA of the CDR3: TGTGCCAGCAGCTTACCGGACGGGCACACCGGGGAGCTGTTTTTT. Residues: CASSLPDGHTGELFF.

The chain joins TRBV20-1 to TRBJ2-7; D gene ambiguous. The CDR3 loop spans 14 amino acids. Trimming pared 0 bases from V and 6 bases from J, leaving 15 bases between. Germline V gene sequence: CDR1 DFQATT, CDR2 SNEGSKA (reference sequence). The CDR3 loop reads CSARDTGQALEQYF. The CDR3, as DNA: TGCAGTGCTAGAGATACCGGGCAAGCTCTCGAGCAGTACTTC.

The chain couples TRBV12-3 or TRBV12-4 to TRBJ1-4; D is uncertain. The V end was cut by 10 bases, the J end by 5 bases, with 11 bases between. The CDR3 covers 12 residues. DNA of the CDR3: TGTGCCACCAGCTTAGGAAATGAAAAACTGTTTTTT. Translated, it gives CATSLGNEKLFF.

This clonotype has more than one count but fewer than ten. The genes are TRBV10-2 and TRBJ2-3; maybe TRBD2 (7 bases). Per germline, CDR1 WSHSY and CDR2 SAAADI. The CDR3 consists of 14 residues. Trimming removed 7 bases at V and 0 bases at J, with 11 bases between. The CDR3 sequence is CASNGGLSTDTQYF. The DNA for the CDR3 is TGCGCCAGCAACGGGGGGCTTAGCACAGATACGCAGTATTTT.

This clonotype was seen a handful of times. The J gene is TRBJ2-3, the V gene TRBV20-1; TRBD1 matches 7 bases. The ends lost 4 bases at V and 2 bases at J; junction bases unmatched: 9. The CDR3 length is 15 residues. Germline V gene lookup returns CDR1 DFQATT and CDR2 SNEGSKA (reference sequence). The CDR3 DNA reads TGCAGTGCTAACCAACGACAGGGATTCACAGATACGCAGTATTTT. This gives the protein CSANQRQGFTDTQYF.

This chain joins TRBV20-1 and TRBJ2-1, with 12 bases aligning to TRBD2. The J segment lost 6 bases and the V segment lost 6 bases, leaving 6 bases of the junction unmatched. This CDR3 is 14 amino acids long. Germline CDR1 is DFQATT and CDR2 is SNEGSKA (reference sequence). The CDR3 bases are TGCAGTGCGGCCCCGGGACTAGCGGGCAATGAGCAGTTCTTC. Protein: CSAAPGLAGNEQFF.

This clonotype was seen a few times. This chain joins TRBV10-3 and TRBJ2-5; D unclear. This CDR3 contains 11 residues. Trimming removed 3 bases from V and 4 bases from J, with 3 bases in between. CDR1 is ENHRY, CDR2 SYGVKD, per germline. The CDR3 reads CAISDLETQYF. CDR3 nucleotide sequence: TGTGCCATCAGTGATTTAGAGACCCAGTACTTC.

This clonotype was seen ten or more times. The junction does not match germline at one end; this may be a read error. V is TRBV5-1 and J is TRBJ2-2, with a possible D match to TRBD1 (6 bases). Germline V gives CDR1 SGHRS, CDR2 YFSETQ. The CDR3 is 15 residues long. The CDR3 region has the DNA TGTGCCAGCAGCTCCGGGACACCGAACACCGGGGAGCTGTTTTTT. Its protein product is CASSSGTPNTGELFF.

This clonotype was seen a handful of times. The chain recombines TRBV7-8 with TRBJ2-7; 7 nucleotides agree with TRBD1. CDR1 is SGHVS and CDR2 is FQNEAQ in the germline V gene. Trimming removed 5 bases from V and 3 bases from J; junction bases left unmatched: 10. CDR3 length: 15 residues. CDR3 residues: CASSEGQQPYYEQYF. Written as DNA, the CDR3 is TGTGCCAGCAGCGAGGGACAGCAACCTTACTACGAGCAGTACTTC.

This rearrangement joins TRBV4-2 to TRBJ2-2; TRBD2 agrees at 14 bases. Germline CDR1 is LGHNA and CDR2 is YNFKEQ. The CDR3 sequence is 18 residues long. V lost 6 bases and J lost 7; bases outside the gene matches: 13. The CDR3: CASSVDRLAGGPIGELFF. The CDR3 DNA sequence: TGTGCCAGCAGTGTAGACCGACTAGCGGGGGGGCCAATCGGGGAGCTGTTTTTT.

This clonotype has just a few counts. This rearrangement joins TRBV7-9 to TRBJ1-2; the match to TRBD1 covers 8 bases. V lost 5 bases to trimming and J lost 6 bases; unmatched junction nucleotides: 5. CDR1 SEHNR and CDR2 FQNEAQ come from the germline V gene (reference sequence). CDR3 length: 13 residues. CDR3 DNA: TGTGCCAGCAGCGCCCGGACAGGGCATGGCTACACCTTC. It encodes CASSARTGHGYTF.

This rearrangement joins TRBV7-2 to TRBJ2-6; D unclear. CDR3 length: 16 residues. Germline V gives CDR1 SGHTA, CDR2 FQGNSA. V lost 1 base to trimming and J lost 2 bases, with 9 bases between them. CDR3 bases: TGTGCCAGCAGCTTAGACGGTGGCACTGGGGCCAACGTCCTGACTTTC. Protein: CASSLDGGTGANVLTF. Full variable domain (outside the CDR3, taken from reference TRBV7-2 and TRBJ2-6): GAGVSQSPSNKVTEKGKDVELRCDPISGHTALYWYRQSLGQGLEFLIYFQGNSAPDKSGLPSDRFSAERTGGSVSTLTIQRTQQEDSAVYLCASSLDGGTGANVLTFGAGSRLTVL.

V is TRBV29-1 and J is TRBJ2-1; TRBD2 matches at 7 bases. This CDR3 is 14 amino acids long. The trim removed 6 bases at V and 0 bases at J, leaving 5 bases unmatched. The germline CDR1 and CDR2 sequences are SQVTM and ANQGSEA. Here the CDR3 DNA reads TGCAGCGTCAAAGCGGGATACTCCTACAATGAGCAGTTCTTC. Encoded protein: CSVKAGYSYNEQFF.

The chain joins TRBV29-1 to TRBJ2-6; D might be TRBD1 or TRBD2, each matching 5 bases. V lost 3 bases, J lost 4 bases, and 22 bases lay in between. The germline gives CDR1 SQVTM, CDR2 ANQGSEA. The CDR3 length is 18 residues. The CDR3 spells CSVDFSGRSSPGANVLTF. In DNA, the CDR3 is TGCAGCGTTGACTTTTCGGGACGGAGCTCTCCAGGGGCCAACGTCCTGACTTTC. Drawing the rest from reference TRBV29-1 and TRBJ2-6, the complete variable domain is SAVISQKPSRDICQRGTSLTIQCQVDSQVTMMFWYRQQPGQSLTLIATANQGSEATYESGFVIDKFPISRPNLTFSTLTVSNMSPEDSSIYLCSVDFSGRSSPGANVLTFGAGSRLTVL.

This clonotype was observed a few times. The gene calls are TRBV2 and TRBJ1-2; 7 bases agree with TRBD1. Trimming removed 4 bases from V and 6 bases from J; junction bases left unmatched: 8. Germline CDR1 SNHLY, CDR2 FYNNEI. The CDR3 has 14 residues. CDR3 bases: TGTGCCAGCAGTGCGGGGGACAGCAGGCATGGCTACACCTTC. Translating it yields CASSAGDSRHGYTF.

The V call is TRBV7-9, the J call TRBJ2-3; TRBD1 matches at 10 bases. The CDR3 is 17 residues long. The J segment lost 3 bases and the V segment lost 5 bases, leaving 11 bases of the junction unmatched. From germline, CDR1 is SEHNR and CDR2 FQNEAQ (reference sequence). Here the CDR3 reads CASSVRLGTGATDTQYF. As DNA, the CDR3 is TGTGCCAGCAGCGTGAGGCTCGGGACAGGGGCGACAGATACGCAGTATTTT.

The chain carries TRBV5-1 and TRBJ2-3, with D possibly TRBD2 on 6 matching bases. Germline V gene sequence: CDR1 SGHRS, CDR2 YFSETQ. V lost 0 bases, J lost 0 bases, and 11 bases lay in between. This CDR3 has 16 residues. CDR3 bases: TGCGCCAGCAGCTTGGCCGGCGGGACTAGCACAGATACGCAGTATTTT. It encodes CASSLAGGTSTDTQYF.

This clonotype was seen more than once but under ten times. In DNA, the CDR3 is TGCGCCAGCAGCCCGGGACCGAGGGGCTATGGCTACACCTTC. Protein: CASSPGPRGYGYTF. The gene calls are TRBV5-1 and TRBJ1-2; possible D gene TRBD1, 5 bases. Germline CDR1 and CDR2: SGHRS and YFSETQ. This CDR3 contains 14 residues. The V and J ends lost 4 bases and 4 bases respectively, with 14 bases between them.

This clonotype has more than one count but fewer than ten. This chain uses TRBV15 with TRBJ2-3; 8 bases map to TRBD2. After removal of 0 bases from V and 0 bases from J, the junction contained 5 bases not matched to a gene. This CDR3 is built from 17 residues. Germline-derived CDR1 and CDR2 are LNHNV and YYDKDF (reference sequence). CDR3 amino acids: CATSRDETSESTDTQYF. CDR3 sequence (DNA): TGTGCCACCAGCAGAGATGAGACTAGCGAGAGCACAGATACGCAGTATTTT.

The rearrangement uses TRBV5-4 and TRBJ1-1, with no clear D. There are 12 residues in the CDR3. The V gene lost 0 bases and the J gene lost 10 bases, with 10 bases spanning the gap. Germline V gene sequence: CDR1 SGHNT, CDR2 YYREEE (reference sequence). Written as DNA, the CDR3 is TGTGCCAGCAGCTTGGAAATGGGTCGAGCTTTCTTT. It translates to CASSLEMGRAFF.

A single count supports this clonotype. The chain employs TRBV11-1 and TRBJ1-2; D call uncertain. This CDR3 region has 14 residues. Deletions cut 5 bases from V and 0 bases from J, with 10 bases between. Germline V gene data show CDR1 as SGHAT and CDR2 as FQDESV (reference sequence). The CDR3 sequence is CASSQNQPNYGYTF. The CDR3, as DNA: TGTGCCAGCAGCCAGAACCAGCCTAACTATGGCTACACCTTC.

The chain combines TRBV6-5 with TRBJ2-7; weak D call: TRBD1 (6 bases). This CDR3 contains 15 residues. CDR1 MNHEY and CDR2 SVGAGI come from the germline V gene. Trimming took off 2 bases at V and 6 bases at J, with 17 bases between the two ends. The CDR3: CASSYPLTGLGEQYF. The CDR3 bases are TGTGCCAGCAGTTACCCTTTGACAGGACTCGGCGAGCAGTACTTC.

This chain uses TRBV12-3 or TRBV12-4 with TRBJ1-2, with 7 bases that match TRBD1. The CDR3 covers 18 residues. V was clipped by 0 bases and J by 4 bases; unmatched bases: 14. The CDR3 DNA follows: TGTGCCAGCAGTTTAGCGCCAGGAGTCTCCCAGGGGGGCTATGGCTACACCTTC. Translation: CASSLAPGVSQGGYGYTF.

This clonotype was counted between two and nine times. This chain connects TRBV19 to TRBJ2-1, with 10 bases that match TRBD2. V lost 5 bases to trimming and J lost 3 bases; unmatched junction nucleotides: 7. This CDR3 region has 16 residues. The germline V gene encodes CDR1 LNHDA and CDR2 SQIVND (reference sequence). Written as DNA, the CDR3 is TGTGCCAGTAGTTTCACTAGCGGGGAGTACTACAATGAGCAGTTCTTC. This encodes CASSFTSGEYYNEQFF.

The chain recombines TRBV7-2 with TRBJ2-7; D is undetermined. V was pared by 5 bases and J by 3 bases, with 11 bases between. Germline V gene sequence: CDR1 SGHTA, CDR2 FQGNSA. The CDR3 length is 13 residues. DNA for the CDR3: TGTGCCAGCAGCCCCGAGGTTCTCTACGAGCAGTACTTC. It codes for CASSPEVLYEQYF.

This clonotype was seen a handful of times. The chain has TRBV4-1 and TRBJ2-7; D perhaps matches TRBD1 (7 bases). This CDR3 contains 18 residues. Looked up from germline, CDR1 is MGHRA and CDR2 is YSYEKL. Trimming cost V 0 bases and J 2 bases, with 20 bases left between them. The CDR3 coding sequence is TGCGCCAGCAGCCAAGATCGGGGGACAGATTTTGGTGCCTACGAGCAGTACTTC. Its protein product is CASSQDRGTDFGAYEQYF.

This clonotype came up many times. The V gene is TRBV2, the J gene TRBJ2-5, with 10 positions matching TRBD1. This CDR3 has 14 amino acids. The germline V gene has CDR1 SNHLY and CDR2 FYNNEI. With 5 bases clipped from V and 1 base from J, the junction kept 1 base outside the gene matches. The CDR3 coding sequence is TGTGCCAGCAGTCGGGACAGGGGCCAAGAGACCCAGTACTTC. Its protein product is CASSRDRGQETQYF.

This clonotype was observed a handful of times. V usage is TRBV20-1 and J usage is TRBJ1-5, with 10 bases fitting TRBD1. From germline, CDR1 is DFQATT and CDR2 SNEGSKA (reference sequence). The J segment lost 5 bases and the V segment lost 3 bases, leaving 7 bases of the junction unmatched. The CDR3 loop spans 15 amino acids. CDR3 DNA sequence: TGCAGTGCTAGGCCGGGACAGGGGATATATCAGCCCCAGCATTTT. Its translation: CSARPGQGIYQPQHF.